Below are 30 T cell receptor beta chains sequenced from a single sample in a study of neurological immune-mediated disorders (dated by TCRdb to the late 2010s). The method was 5' RACE. The run used an Illumina HiSeq 2500. TCRdb reprocessing: public reads trimmed at Q25 with fastp, clones called with MiXCR, in-frame beta chains kept. CDR3 protein sequences are deduplicated, and each keeps its most common genes and DNA. In this sample the table shows tens of thousands of distinct CDR3 sequences, approximately 4.5% of which occur a single time. The ten biggest clones cover 5.7% of the sample. The specimen sequenced was PBMCs. These receptor sequences come from a woman between 55 and 75 years old with multiple sclerosis.

The chain links TRBV5-1 to TRBJ1-4; possible D gene TRBD1, 6 bases. The germline V gene encodes CDR1 SGHRS and CDR2 YFSETQ. CDR3 size: 17 residues. Deletions cut 4 bases from V and 7 bases from J, with 23 bases between. CDR3 sequence reads: CASSVNHLGAEGEKLFF. The CDR3 coding sequence is TGCGCCAGCAGCGTAAACCACCTGGGGGCGGAAGGTGAAAAACTGTTTTTT.

The chain uses TRBV7-2 and TRBJ2-7, with D tentatively TRBD1 (5 bases). Trimming stripped 1 base from V and 4 bases from J, with 8 bases between. The CDR3 length is 13 residues. Germline CDR1 is SGHTA and CDR2 is FQGNSA. The CDR3 sequence is CASSLGQLYEQYV. The CDR3 DNA reads as TGTGCCAGCAGCTTAGGACAGTTATACGAGCAGTACGTC.

The V call is TRBV5-1, the J call TRBJ2-3; D ambiguous. Per germline, CDR1 SGHRS and CDR2 YFSETQ. Trimming stripped 1 base from V and 5 bases from J, with 2 bases between. The CDR3 extends over 11 amino acids. The CDR3 DNA is TGCGCCAGCAGCTTGCGAGATACGCAGTATTTT. Its protein product is CASSLRDTQYF.

CDR3 DNA sequence: TGTGCCAGCAGCTTAGGGCCGGGCACCGGGGAGCTGTTTTTT. Its translation: CASSLGPGTGELFF. This chain uses TRBV7-2 with TRBJ2-2; D unclear. The length of the CDR3 is 14 residues. The germline V gene has CDR1 SGHTA and CDR2 FQGNSA. V dropped 1 base and J dropped 4 bases, with 7 bases sitting between them.

This clonotype was recorded many times. The chain has TRBV7-2 and TRBJ1-2; D uncertain. The length of the CDR3 is 15 residues. The germline V and J ends were trimmed by 5 bases and 7 bases, with 20 bases remaining between them. From germline, CDR1 is SGHTA and CDR2 FQGNSA. In DNA, the CDR3 is TGTGCCAGCAGCCAGCGGGTTAGCGGCGATTTTGGCTACACCTTC. Translation gives CASSQRVSGDFGYTF.

This clonotype has ten or more counts. The chain links TRBV5-1 to TRBJ1-3; 7 bases are a match to TRBD1. In germline, CDR1 is SGHRS, CDR2 YFSETQ. V lost 4 bases and J lost 1; bases outside the gene matches: 5. This CDR3 is 15 amino acids long. The CDR3 DNA is TGCGCCAGCAGCCTCGGGACAGTTTCTGGAAACACCATATATTTT. Its translation: CASSLGTVSGNTIYF.

The CDR3 nucleotides read TGCAGCGTTGGGGCCTCCGGGGGCGGCGAGCAGTACGTC. This translates into CSVGASGGGEQYV. J is TRBJ2-7 and V is TRBV29-1, with D perhaps matching TRBD1 or TRBD2 (6 bases each). V was pared by 4 bases and J by 6 bases, with 16 bases between. Germline values: CDR1 SQVTM, CDR2 ANQGSEA. The CDR3 loop spans 13 amino acids.

This clonotype was observed at least ten times. The chain recombines TRBV5-1 with TRBJ1-1; 8 positions agree with TRBD1. Germline V gene data show CDR1 as SGHRS and CDR2 as YFSETQ. V shed 0 bases, J shed 4 bases, and the junction held 5 bases outside the gene matches. The CDR3 loop spans 15 amino acids. The CDR3 here is CASSLGTGMPTEAFF. CDR3 nucleotides: TGCGCCAGCAGCTTGGGGACAGGGATGCCCACTGAAGCTTTCTTT.

This clonotype came up many times. The CDR3 sequence: CASSQGYLDSFTYEQYF. In DNA form, the CDR3 reads TGCGCCAGCAGCCAAGGGTATCTGGACAGTTTTACCTACGAGCAGTACTTC. The rearrangement uses TRBV4-3 and TRBJ2-7; TRBD1 is a possible D gene (6 bases). The V end lost 1 base, the J end lost 2 bases, and 18 bases lay between the germline ends. This CDR3 comprises 17 residues. Germline V gene sequence: CDR1 LGHNA, CDR2 YSLEER.

This clonotype has just a few counts. The genes are TRBV20-1 and TRBJ1-1; D gene uncertain. Looked up from germline, CDR1 is DFQATT and CDR2 is SNEGSKA (reference sequence). CDR3 length equals 15 residues. Deletions cut 4 bases from V and 0 bases from J, with 15 bases between. CDR3 amino acids: CSAKSPGRMNTEAFF. In DNA form, the CDR3 reads TGCAGTGCTAAGAGCCCCGGACGGATGAACACTGAAGCTTTCTTT.

This clonotype was counted at least ten times. This sequence joins TRBV7-2 and TRBJ2-3, with TRBD2 matching 7 bases. V was clipped by 1 base and J by 5 bases; unmatched bases: 15. Germline V CDR1 and CDR2: SGHTA, FQGNSA. The CDR3 length is 18 residues. The DNA of the CDR3 is TGTGCCAGCAGCTTAGTTGGAAGCGGGATCTCCCTCCGAGATACGCAGTATTTT. This codes for CASSLVGSGISLRDTQYF.

This clonotype was found a few times. This rearrangement joins TRBV20-1 to TRBJ2-5, with a tentative D call TRBD1 (7 bases). The CDR3 runs to 14 residues. Germline V gene data show CDR1 as DFQATT and CDR2 as SNEGSKA (reference sequence). The ends were cut back, 3 bases at V and 2 bases at J, with 13 bases in the middle. This CDR3 reads CSASLAGGQETQYF. CDR3 bases: TGCAGTGCTAGTCTGGCAGGGGGGCAAGAGACCCAGTACTTC.

The V and J genes are TRBV3-1 and TRBJ2-5; 9 nucleotides line up with TRBD2. V was pared by 0 bases and J by 4 bases, with 12 bases of the junction left unmatched. The CDR3 has 18 residues. Germline V lookup: CDR1 LGHDT, CDR2 YNNKEL (reference sequence). The CDR3 sequence: CASSQDRGSGGLLETQYF. In DNA form, the CDR3 reads TGTGCCAGCAGCCAAGATAGGGGTAGCGGGGGATTGTTAGAGACCCAGTACTTC.

The sample holds many counts of this clonotype. The chain uses TRBV2 and TRBJ1-1, with a possible D match to TRBD1 (5 bases). CDR1 is SNHLY, CDR2 FYNNEI, per germline. Between the trimmed V and J ends, which lost 6 bases and 2 bases, there was a span of 10 bases. The CDR3 extends over 13 amino acids. The chain's CDR3 is CASRWTPNTEAFF. The CDR3 coding sequence is TGTGCCAGCAGATGGACACCCAACACTGAAGCTTTCTTT.

This clonotype has ten or more counts. J is TRBJ2-3 and V is TRBV20-1, with 8 positions matching TRBD2. Germline trimming cut 3 bases from V and 5 bases from J; bases unmatched to any gene: 16. In germline, CDR1 is DFQATT, CDR2 SNEGSKA (reference sequence). The CDR3 is made up of 17 amino acids. This chain's CDR3 is CSARDSGSPQTRDTQYF. Written as DNA, the CDR3 is TGCAGTGCTAGGGACAGCGGGAGCCCGCAGACACGAGATACGCAGTATTTT.

There are many counts of this clonotype. The chain links TRBV24-1 to TRBJ2-3; D remains ambiguous. Trimming took 5 bases from V and 4 from J, leaving 12 bases between them. Germline CDR1 KGHDR, CDR2 SFDVKD. The CDR3 has 14 residues. CDR3 region: CATSVSGWADTQYF. The DNA for the CDR3 is TGTGCCACCAGTGTTTCCGGCTGGGCAGATACGCAGTATTTT.

This clonotype has a handful of counts. The J gene is TRBJ2-1, the V gene TRBV4-1; 8 bases match TRBD1. The germline V gene encodes CDR1 MGHRA and CDR2 YSYEKL. With V trimmed by 1 base and J by 7 bases, 12 bases remained unmatched. The CDR3 runs to 17 residues. The CDR3 region is CASSQVEGQGARNEQFF. The CDR3 DNA follows: TGCGCCAGCAGCCAAGTGGAGGGGCAGGGGGCGCGAAATGAGCAGTTCTTC.

This clonotype was detected only a few times. The chain recombines TRBV4-3 with TRBJ1-1; D remains unclear. Germline values: CDR1 LGHNA, CDR2 YSLEER. The ends were cut back, 0 bases at V and 4 bases at J, with 12 bases in the middle. The CDR3 has 15 amino acids. CDR3 amino acids: CASSQDLGSPTEAFF. CDR3 DNA sequence: TGCGCCAGCAGCCAAGATCTGGGGTCGCCCACTGAAGCTTTCTTT.

In its sample, this clonotype was seen many times. The genes are TRBV7-8 and TRBJ2-6; 9 nucleotides agree with TRBD2. Germline-derived CDR1 and CDR2 are SGHVS and FQNEAQ. CDR3 size: 18 residues. The junction had 7 bases not matched to a gene; V was cut back by 4 bases and J by 0 bases. CDR3 in amino acids: CASSSIAGAPSGANVLTF. CDR3 bases: TGTGCCAGCAGCTCTATAGCGGGAGCCCCCTCTGGGGCCAACGTCCTGACTTTC.

The sample holds many counts of this clonotype. The gene calls are TRBV3-1 and TRBJ2-1; 10 bases agree with TRBD2. The CDR3 contains 15 residues. V gave up 5 bases and J gave up 7 bases; unmatched junction bases: 8. The germline V gene encodes CDR1 LGHDT and CDR2 YNNKEL (reference sequence). CDR3 protein: CASSTGTSEGNEQFF. The CDR3 nucleotides read TGTGCCAGCAGCACAGGGACTAGCGAGGGGAATGAGCAGTTCTTC.

The V call is TRBV3-1, the J call TRBJ2-1; D gene ambiguous. The CDR3 is 14 amino acids. Trimming left V 3 bases short and J 4 bases short, with 10 bases between. Germline V CDR1 and CDR2: LGHDT, YNNKEL (reference sequence). The CDR3 sequence is CASSHGHHYNEQFF. Written as DNA, the CDR3 is TGTGCCAGCAGCCACGGGCACCATTACAATGAGCAGTTCTTC.

This clonotype has a handful of counts. Lacking the conserved final phenylalanine or tryptophan, this CDR3 likely reflects a read error. The rearrangement joins TRBV12-3 or TRBV12-4 to TRBJ2-4; the D call may be TRBD1 or TRBD2 (5 bases each). V gave up 5 bases and J gave up 13 bases, with 15 bases separating them. There are 12 residues in the CDR3. The CDR3 here is CASSEHGTNQYC. CDR3 in DNA: TGTGCCAGCAGTGAACACGGGACCAACCAGTACTGC.

This clonotype came up many times. The V and J genes are TRBV27 and TRBJ1-1, with D possibly TRBD1 on 6 matching bases. The CDR3 has 16 amino acids. The germline gives CDR1 MNHEY, CDR2 SMNVEV (reference sequence). Deletions cut 9 bases from V and 3 bases from J, with 23 bases between. The CDR3 DNA sequence: TGTGCCAGGAAGTTCCGGGACATAAGGGGGGACACTGAAGCTTTCTTT. Its protein is CARKFRDIRGDTEAFF.

This clonotype was observed many times. The chain is built from TRBV7-2 and TRBJ1-1; D is perhaps TRBD1 (6 bases). V was clipped by 7 bases and J by 5 bases, with 17 bases between them. The CDR3 sequence is 14 residues long. Per the germline V gene, CDR1 is SGHTA and CDR2 is FQGNSA. CDR3 sequence reads: CASNPSGARTEAFF. In DNA, the CDR3 is TGTGCCAGCAACCCCTCGGGGGCGCGTACTGAAGCTTTCTTT.

This clonotype was seen repeatedly, ten times or more. The chain employs TRBV20-1 and TRBJ1-4, with D unclear. In germline, CDR1 is DFQATT, CDR2 SNEGSKA (reference sequence). V lost 0 bases and J 12 bases, leaving 17 bases between the germline ends. This CDR3 is built from 14 residues. Here the CDR3 reads CSARDLHVRRELFF. The CDR3 coding sequence is TGCAGTGCTAGAGATTTACATGTTAGGCGGGAACTGTTTTTT.

The chain recombines TRBV7-8 with TRBJ1-5, with D perhaps matching TRBD1 (5 bases). This CDR3 comprises 14 residues. Germline lookup yields CDR1 SGHVS and CDR2 FQNEAQ. Trimming pared 3 bases from V and 9 bases from J, leaving 15 bases between. The CDR3 coding sequence is TGTGCCAGCAGCTTCCGGGACCCCCTTCGGCCCCAGCATTTT. Protein sequence: CASSFRDPLRPQHF.

This clonotype has ten or more counts. This sequence joins TRBV20-1 and TRBJ1-4, with a tentative D call TRBD1 (5 bases). From germline, CDR1 is DFQATT and CDR2 SNEGSKA (reference sequence). The CDR3 has 13 residues. Between the trimmed V and J ends, which lost 3 bases and 7 bases, there was a span of 12 bases. Here the CDR3 reads CSASWQGGEKLFF. CDR3 sequence (DNA): TGCAGTGCTAGTTGGCAGGGTGGTGAAAAACTGTTTTTT.

This clonotype has a count of ten or more. The V gene is TRBV12-3 or TRBV12-4, the J gene TRBJ2-7; D remains ambiguous. The CDR3 sequence is 14 residues long. Trimming left V 3 bases short and J 2 bases short, with 11 bases between. In nucleotides, the CDR3 is TGTGCCAGCAGTTTTTACCCCCAAACCTACGAGCAGTACTTC. Translating gives CASSFYPQTYEQYF.

Ten or more counts support this clonotype. The rearrangement links TRBV5-1 to TRBJ2-2; 7 bases align to TRBD1. V lost 3 bases to trimming and J lost 0 bases; unmatched junction nucleotides: 2. Germline V CDR1 and CDR2: SGHRS, YFSETQ. There are 15 residues in the CDR3. As DNA, the CDR3 is TGCGCCAGCAGCTACGGGACAGCGAACACCGGGGAGCTGTTTTTT. It yields the protein CASSYGTANTGELFF.

This clonotype was seen many times. J is TRBJ2-1 and V is TRBV4-1; D unresolved. CDR3 size: 11 residues. Trimming took 1 base from V and 9 from J, leaving 4 bases between them. Germline CDR1 is MGHRA and CDR2 is YSYEKL. Here the CDR3 DNA reads TGCGCCAGCAGCCAAGTGGGTGAGCAGTTCTTC. Translation gives CASSQVGEQFF.